The 30 T cell receptor beta chains below were found in one sample sequenced in a study of human T cells and chemical hapten exposure (dated by TCRdb to the early 2020s). Total RNA was isolated from unfractionated whole blood collected in Tempus Blood RNA tubes. The protocol used for the library was 5' RACE. The run used an Illumina MiSeq. In TCRdb, the public reads were trimmed at Q25 with fastp and aligned with MiXCR, with productive beta chains retained. Every CDR3 protein is listed once, alongside the most common genes and DNA of its rows. The sample table contains 95,000 to 120,000 distinct CDR3 sequences; only one count was recorded for more than 15% of them. Around 3% of the sample is taken by the ten largest. All receptors derive from a human donor in good health.

The rearrangement links TRBV29-1 to TRBJ2-5; possibly TRBD1 for D (6 bases). The V gene's germline CDR1 is SQVTM and CDR2 ANQGSEA. Trimming took 3 bases from V and 6 from J, leaving 17 bases between them. The CDR3 runs 14 residues. This CDR3 is CSVDWSKGQKTQYF. CDR3 coding DNA: TGCAGCGTTGATTGGTCCAAGGGACAAAAGACCCAGTACTTC.

V and J are TRBV2 and TRBJ2-3, with TRBD1 identical over 8 bases. Trimming took 7 bases from V and 3 from J; bases not matched to a gene: 9. The CDR3 is 15 amino acids. Germline V CDR1 and CDR2: SNHLY, FYNNEI. The CDR3 sequence is CASILPGQDTDTQYF. Here the CDR3 DNA reads TGTGCCAGCATCCTACCGGGACAGGATACAGATACGCAGTATTTT. Full variable domain (outside the CDR3, taken from reference TRBV2 and TRBJ2-3): EPEVTQTPSHQVTQMGQEVILRCVPISNHLYFYWYRQILGQKVEFLVSFYNNEISEKSEIFDDQFSVERPDGSNFTLKIRSTKLEDSAMYFCASILPGQDTDTQYFGPGTRLTVL.

The rearrangement uses TRBV6-5 and TRBJ1-1; 7 bases are a match to TRBD1. Germline CDR1 and CDR2: MNHEY and SVGAGI. V was clipped by 7 bases and J by 7 bases; unmatched bases: 18. The CDR3 runs 16 residues. The CDR3 DNA reads TGTGCCAGCAAACCTTCATCGCTTCGGACAGGCCTTGAAGCTTTCTTT. It is translated as CASKPSSLRTGLEAFF.

This chain uses TRBV7-9 with TRBJ2-7; D possibly corresponds to TRBD2 (6 bases). Germline loops: CDR1 SEHNR, CDR2 FQNEAQ (reference sequence). The CDR3 extends over 15 amino acids. V dropped 5 bases and J dropped 2 bases, with 16 bases sitting between them. The CDR3 spells CASSATGTYAYEQYF. The CDR3 DNA follows: TGTGCCAGCAGCGCGACCGGGACTTATGCCTACGAGCAGTACTTC.

This clonotype was seen only a few times. This rearrangement joins TRBV29-1 to TRBJ2-5, with TRBD1 matching 7 bases. The CDR3 consists of 10 residues. CDR1 is SQVTM, CDR2 ANQGSEA, per germline. V trimming: 4 bases; J trimming: 11 bases; junction bases outside the gene matches: 4. The CDR3 bases are TGCAGCGTTGGGCAGGGGGTTCAGTACTTC. Protein sequence: CSVGQGVQYF.

The rearrangement joins TRBV20-1 to TRBJ2-4; the D gene could be TRBD1 or TRBD2 (6 bases each). In germline, CDR1 is DFQATT, CDR2 SNEGSKA (reference sequence). The CDR3 contains 17 residues. V was cut by 6 bases and J by 0 bases, with 21 bases left in between. The CDR3 region has the DNA TGCAGTGCCCTAAGGGGGGCGATAAGCCTAGCCAAAAACATTCAGTACTTC. Its translation: CSALRGAISLAKNIQYF.

This clonotype appeared a few times. The chain couples TRBV28 to TRBJ2-1; 15 bases align to TRBD2. This CDR3 comprises 16 residues. Germline V CDR1 and CDR2: MDHEN, SYDVKM. The ends lost 9 bases at V and 4 bases at J; junction bases unmatched: 7. CDR3: CASGGLAGGGYNEQFF. The CDR3 nucleotides read TGTGCCAGTGGGGGACTAGCGGGAGGAGGATACAATGAGCAGTTCTTC.

This clonotype has just one count. V gene TRBV6-5 combines with J gene TRBJ2-3; D possibly corresponds to TRBD1 (6 bases). The CDR3 is 15 amino acids. Germline CDR1 reads MNHEY; CDR2 reads SVGAGI. With 0 bases removed from V and 4 bases from J, the gap between germline ends came to 11 bases. CDR3 sequence (DNA): TGTGCCAGCAGTTACTCGGTATCAGGGGCAGATACGCAGTATTTT. The encoded protein is CASSYSVSGADTQYF.

This clonotype came up once. This chain connects TRBV19 to TRBJ1-1, with 9 positions matching TRBD1. This CDR3 comprises 14 residues. Looked up from germline, CDR1 is LNHDA and CDR2 is SQIVND (reference sequence). With 1 base clipped from V and 8 bases from J, the junction kept 5 bases outside the gene matches. CDR3 sequence: CASSIGTGAFEAFF. In DNA, the CDR3 is TGTGCCAGTAGTATAGGGACAGGGGCCTTCGAAGCTTTCTTT. The full variable domain, its missing parts supplied by reference TRBV19 and TRBJ1-1, is DGGITQSPKYLFRKEGQNVTLSCEQNLNHDAMYWYRQDPGQGLRLIYYSQIVNDFQKGDIAEGYSVSREKKESFPLTVTSAQKNPTAFYLCASSIGTGAFEAFFGQGTRLTVV.

This clonotype was observed a handful of times. V is TRBV6-2 or TRBV6-3 and J is TRBJ2-3, with D hard to call. Germline V gene data show CDR1 as MNHEY and CDR2 as SVGEGT. CDR3 size: 13 residues. Trimming stripped 2 bases from V and 3 bases from J, with 6 bases between. For the CDR3, the DNA is TGTGCCAGCAGTTACGACTGGACAGATACGCAGTATTTT. The encoded protein is CASSYDWTDTQYF.

V and J are TRBV5-6 and TRBJ1-2; TRBD1 agrees at 7 bases. CDR1 and CDR2 (germline): SGHDT, YYEEEE. The CDR3 extends over 14 amino acids. V lost 4 bases to trimming and J lost 1 base; unmatched junction nucleotides: 4. CDR3 region: CASSGTVLNYGYTF. The DNA for the CDR3 is TGTGCCAGCAGCGGGACAGTCCTTAACTATGGCTACACCTTC. Full variable domain (outside the CDR3, taken from reference TRBV5-6 and TRBJ1-2): DAGVTQSPTHLIKTRGQQVTLRCSPKSGHDTVSWYQQALGQGPQFIFQYYEEEERQRGNFPDRFSGHQFPNYSSELNVNALLLGDSALYLCASSGTVLNYGYTFGSGTRLTVV.

CDR3 nucleotides: TGTGCCAGCAGCCCATGTCCGGCAGGGGGTTGCGAGCAGTACTTC. This sequence encodes CASSPCPAGGCEQYF. The V gene is TRBV27, the J gene TRBJ2-7, with 7 nucleotides matching TRBD1. This CDR3 spans 15 amino acids. The trim removed 6 bases at V and 6 bases at J, leaving 14 bases unmatched. Germline CDR1 reads MNHEY; CDR2 reads SMNVEV (reference sequence).

The chain has TRBV6-2 or TRBV6-3 and TRBJ2-7, with TRBD2 as a possible D gene (7 bases). The ends were cut back, 5 bases at V and 3 bases at J, with 17 bases in the middle. Germline assignment: CDR1 MNHEY and CDR2 SVGEGT. The CDR3 contains 15 residues. Here the CDR3 DNA reads TGTGCCAGCAGTCGGGGGGCGTACGCCAGCTACGAGCAGTACTTC. Translated: CASSRGAYASYEQYF.

This rearrangement joins TRBV3-1 to TRBJ2-1; 10 bases match TRBD2. V lost 4 bases and J lost 8; bases outside the gene matches: 5. The CDR3 has 14 amino acids. Germline V lookup: CDR1 LGHDT, CDR2 YNNKEL (reference sequence). The CDR3 reads CASSRSGRAHEQFF. For the CDR3, the DNA is TGTGCCAGCAGCCGCAGCGGGAGGGCCCATGAGCAGTTCTTC.

The chain recombines TRBV5-1 with TRBJ2-3; weak D call: TRBD2 (6 bases). The CDR3 totals 15 residues. The germline CDR1 and CDR2 sequences are SGHRS and YFSETQ. Trimming stripped 7 bases from V and 2 bases from J, with 17 bases between. CDR3 residues: CASLPTGVNTDTQYF. CDR3 coding DNA: TGCGCCAGCCTCCCCACGGGAGTGAACACAGATACGCAGTATTTT.

The J gene is TRBJ1-5, the V gene TRBV6-1; D uncertain. Trimming left V 1 base short and J 2 bases short, with 6 bases between. This CDR3 spans 14 amino acids. CDR1 and CDR2 from the germline V gene are MNHNS and SASEGT. This CDR3 reads CASSEEGGNQPQHF. The DNA of the CDR3 is TGTGCCAGCAGTGAAGAAGGCGGCAATCAGCCCCAGCATTTT.

This clonotype has at least ten counts. The chain links TRBV6-6 to TRBJ2-2, with D possibly being TRBD1 (6 bases). This CDR3 region has 15 residues. V lost 5 bases, J lost 5 bases, and 15 bases lay in between. Germline V gene data show CDR1 as MNHNY and CDR2 as SVGAGI (reference sequence). CDR3 nucleotide sequence: TGTGCCAGCAGTCGGACAGCCGCCCAGACCGGGGAGCTGTTTTTT. Protein product: CASSRTAAQTGELFF.

V is TRBV6-2 or TRBV6-3 and J is TRBJ2-1; TRBD2 aligns across 11 bases. Trimming at V came to 7 bases and at J to 9 bases, leaving 14 bases not matched to a gene. The CDR3 runs 16 residues. CDR1 and CDR2 (germline): MNHEY, SVGEGT. The CDR3 bases are TGTGCCAGCACCGAATTCGGGGGGACTAGCGGCGGTGAGCAGTTCTTC. This codes for CASTEFGGTSGGEQFF.

The V call is TRBV6-1, the J call TRBJ2-7; D not resolved. Germline values: CDR1 MNHNS, CDR2 SASEGT. This CDR3 is built from 13 residues. Trimming removed 2 bases at V and 1 base at J, with 6 bases between. The CDR3 sequence: CASSESDSYEQYF. CDR3 DNA sequence: TGTGCCAGCAGTGAATCGGATTCCTACGAGCAGTACTTC.

This clonotype was seen only a few times. The chain uses TRBV6-5 and TRBJ2-7; the match to TRBD1 covers 10 bases. The CDR3 sequence is 15 residues long. CDR1 and CDR2 from the germline V gene are MNHEY and SVGAGI. V gave up 4 bases and J gave up 2 bases; unmatched junction bases: 5. CDR3: CASSSAGTGAYEQYF. The CDR3 DNA follows: TGTGCCAGCAGTTCCGCCGGGACAGGGGCCTACGAGCAGTACTTC.

V and J are TRBV5-1 and TRBJ1-5; D remains ambiguous. The V and J ends lost 0 bases and 0 bases respectively, with 7 bases between them. The CDR3 spans 15 residues. Germline V gene lookup returns CDR1 SGHRS and CDR2 YFSETQ. CDR3 DNA: TGCGCCAGCAGCTTGGGTGGCAGTAGCAATCAGCCCCAGCATTTT. Protein sequence: CASSLGGSSNQPQHF.

The rearrangement links TRBV11-2 to TRBJ1-2; D uncertain. Trimming shortened V by 2 bases and J by 4 bases, and 11 bases separated the two germline ends. Per germline, CDR1 SGHAT and CDR2 FQNNGV. This CDR3 has 14 amino acids. CDR3 loop: CASSLLQISYGYTF. The CDR3 DNA reads as TGTGCCAGCAGCTTACTTCAGATTAGCTATGGCTACACCTTC. Variable domain in full (rest from reference TRBV11-2 and TRBJ1-2): EAGVAQSPRYKIIEKRQSVAFWCNPISGHATLYWYQQILGQGPKLLIQFQNNGVVDDSQLPKDRFSAERLKGVDSTLKIQPAKLEDSAVYLCASSLLQISYGYTFGSGTRLTVV.

This clonotype was detected only a few times. The chain uses TRBV3-1 and TRBJ1-6; perhaps TRBD1 as D (6 bases). CDR3 length: 16 amino acids. The ends were cut back, 7 bases at V and 8 bases at J, with 21 bases in the middle. Germline lookup yields CDR1 LGHDT and CDR2 YNNKEL (reference sequence). The CDR3 DNA reads TGTGCCAGCACCCCACGCGGGGGCTTGGGATATTCACCCCTCCACTTT. Residues: CASTPRGGLGYSPLHF. The complete variable domain, with remaining parts taken from reference TRBV3-1 and TRBJ1-6, reads DTAVSQTPKYLVTQMGNDKSIKCEQNLGHDTMYWYKQDSKKFLKIMFSYNNKELIINETVPNRFSPKSPDKAHLNLHINSLELGDSAVYFCASTPRGGLGYSPLHFGNGTRLTVT.

The J gene is TRBJ2-7, the V gene TRBV7-3, with D possibly TRBD1 on 6 matching bases. This CDR3 is 13 amino acids long. With 9 bases removed from V and 0 bases from J, the gap between germline ends came to 12 bases. The V gene's germline CDR1 is SGHTA and CDR2 FQGTGA. The CDR3 loop reads CASAQGFSYEQYF. The CDR3 nucleotides are TGTGCCAGTGCTCAGGGGTTCTCCTACGAGCAGTACTTC. The complete variable domain, with remaining parts taken from reference TRBV7-3 and TRBJ2-7, reads GAGVSQTPSNKVTEKGKYVELRCDPISGHTALYWYRQSLGQGPEFLIYFQGTGAADDSGLPNDRFFAVRPEGSVSTLKIQRTERGDSAVYLCASAQGFSYEQYFGPGTRLTVT.

This chain joins TRBV5-4 and TRBJ2-4; 13 bases match TRBD2. Trimming at V came to 0 bases and at J to 2 bases, leaving 8 bases not matched to a gene. Germline V CDR1 and CDR2: SGHNT, YYREEE (reference sequence). CDR3 length: 19 residues. The CDR3 spells CASSLAGLAGALTKNIQYF. The CDR3 DNA reads TGTGCCAGCAGCTTGGCCGGACTAGCGGGAGCCCTAACCAAAAACATTCAGTACTTC.

The gene calls are TRBV20-1 and TRBJ1-5; possibly TRBD1 for D (6 bases). The CDR3 is 13 residues long. Germline V lookup: CDR1 DFQATT, CDR2 SNEGSKA (reference sequence). V lost 1 base to trimming and J lost 8 bases, with 12 bases between them. The CDR3 DNA reads as TGCAGTGCTAGAGTCACAGGGAGCAAGCCCCAGCATTTT. This encodes CSARVTGSKPQHF.

The V and J genes are TRBV18 and TRBJ2-5; 10 positions agree with TRBD2. The trim removed 2 bases at V and 1 base at J, leaving 4 bases unmatched. The CDR3 runs to 16 residues. Germline CDR1 and CDR2: KGHSH and LQKENI. In nucleotides, the CDR3 is TGTGCCAGCTCACCAAGGACTAGCGGAGGCCAAGAGACCCAGTACTTC. Encoded protein: CASSPRTSGGQETQYF.

This sequence joins TRBV28 and TRBJ2-5, with D possibly TRBD2 on 6 matching bases. The CDR3 consists of 15 residues. The germline V and J ends were trimmed by 5 bases and 1 base, with 14 bases remaining between them. The germline CDR1 and CDR2 sequences are MDHEN and SYDVKM. DNA of the CDR3: TGTGCCAGCAGTCCGTCGGGGGACTCCCAAGAGACCCAGTACTTC. Translated, it gives CASSPSGDSQETQYF.

The rearrangement joins TRBV12-3 or TRBV12-4 to TRBJ2-7; 10 bases align to TRBD2. The CDR3 is made up of 17 amino acids. V dropped 5 bases and J dropped 8; count of bases not matched to a gene: 18. This chain's CDR3 is CASSDLAGEDSLRKQYF. DNA for the CDR3: TGTGCCAGCAGTGATCTAGCGGGGGAGGATAGCTTACGAAAGCAGTACTTC.

This chain joins TRBV2 and TRBJ2-3; perhaps D is TRBD1 or TRBD2 (5 bases each). Trimming removed 7 bases at V and 0 bases at J, with 14 bases between. Germline V gene sequence: CDR1 SNHLY, CDR2 FYNNEI. This CDR3 is 15 amino acids long. The CDR3 spells CASIFNGASTDTQYF. The DNA for the CDR3 is TGTGCCAGCATTTTCAACGGGGCAAGCACAGATACGCAGTATTTT.